The TCR beta chain under discussion was sequenced for a study of blood T cell repertoires in COVID-19. Sequenced by immunoSEQ multiplex PCR; TCRdb stores in-frame clones only, minus some. The repertoire holds nearly 350,000 clones, with about nine tenths as singletons. Between the trimmed V and J ends, which lost 3 bases and 2 bases, there was a span of 8 bases. Per the germline V gene, CDR1 is MDHEN and CDR2 is SYDVKM. The CDR3 sequence is 14 residues long. This chain joins TRBV28 and TRBJ2-1, with D possibly being TRBD2 (5 bases). Material for sequencing was peripheral blood. The receptor comes from a woman aged 70-85 years with COVID-19, enrolled during active disease. The CDR3 is CASSLRAAYNEQFF. CDR3 sequence (DNA): TGTGCCAGCAGTTTGAGAGCGGCCTACAATGAGCAGTTCTTC.